These 16 T cell receptor beta chains originate from one sample sequenced in a study of T cell responses to AZD1222 COVID-19 vaccine. This table comes from immunoSEQ multiplex PCR, and its TCRdb copy is limited to in-frame clones, with some not included. Of about 150,000 clones listed, 90% are singletons. Sequences were derived from peripheral blood, sampled on day 0 of AZD1222 vaccination. The source is an adult in good health.

The rearrangement uses TRBV9 and TRBJ1-3, with 8 bases matching TRBD1. There are 17 residues in the CDR3. The trim removed 3 bases at V and 3 bases at J, leaving 11 bases unmatched. The germline CDR1 and CDR2 sequences are SGDLS and YYNGEE. The CDR3 coding sequence is TGTGCCAGCAGCGAGTCCCCCGACAGGGGTGGTGGAAACACCATATATTTT. Amino acids: CASSESPDRGGGNTIYF.

This rearrangement joins TRBV29-1 to TRBJ1-5; no clear D gene. CDR3 length equals 13 residues. Germline assignment: CDR1 SQVTM and CDR2 ANQGSEA. Trimming pared 3 bases from V and 4 bases from J, leaving 10 bases between. DNA for the CDR3: TGCAGCGTTGAGGCCGGGTTAAATCAGCCCCAGCATTTT. As protein: CSVEAGLNQPQHF.

The CDR3 sequence: CASSEPLRDRDYYGYTF. Written as DNA, the CDR3 is TGTGCCAGCAGTGAGCCGCTACGGGACAGAGACTACTATGGCTACACCTTC. V gene TRBV6-1 combines with J gene TRBJ1-2; 7 nucleotides line up with TRBD1. In germline, CDR1 is MNHNS, CDR2 SASEGT. With 3 bases clipped from V and 3 bases from J, the junction kept 13 bases outside the gene matches. The CDR3 runs to 17 residues.

The count of this clone is one. The genes are TRBV11-2 and TRBJ1-1; no reliable D call. The length of the CDR3 is 11 residues. Trimming removed 1 base at V and 10 bases at J, with 7 bases between. Germline V gene lookup returns CDR1 SGHAT and CDR2 FQNNGV. Written as DNA, the CDR3 is TGTGCCAGCAGCTTAGTGACGGGAGCTTTCTTT. Residues: CASSLVTGAFF.

V gene TRBV28 combines with J gene TRBJ2-2; 14 bases map to TRBD2. The trim removed 6 bases at V and 5 bases at J, leaving 5 bases unmatched. The CDR3 consists of 16 residues. The germline V gene encodes CDR1 MDHEN and CDR2 SYDVKM. CDR3 in amino acids: CASSGTSGGGTGELFF. For the CDR3, the DNA is TGTGCCAGCAGCGGGACTAGCGGGGGAGGTACCGGGGAGCTGTTTTTT.

This clone was recorded only once. The V and J genes are TRBV19 and TRBJ1-3; the D gene is possibly TRBD1 (5 bases). V shed 4 bases and J shed 0 bases, with 16 bases lying between them. The CDR3 contains 17 residues. Per germline, CDR1 LNHDA and CDR2 SQIVND (reference sequence). CDR3 residues: CASSKGDGQFSGNTIYF. For the CDR3, the DNA is TGTGCCAGTAGTAAAGGGGACGGCCAATTCTCTGGAAACACCATATATTTT.

This clone was counted between two and nine times. The junction does not match germline at one end; this may be a read error. The genes are TRBV5-5 and TRBJ2-7; possibly TRBD1 for D (6 bases). Looked up from germline, CDR1 is SGHKS and CDR2 is YYEKEE (reference sequence). The CDR3 covers 14 residues. This CDR3 reads CASRLEWGPYEQYF. DNA of the CDR3: TGTGCCAGCAGGTTGGAATGGGGGCCCTACGAGCAGTACTTC.

The V call is TRBV9, the J call TRBJ1-2, with D unresolved. Trimming pared 6 bases from V and 3 bases from J, leaving 6 bases between. Per germline, CDR1 SGDLS and CDR2 YYNGEE. The CDR3 sequence is 11 residues long. CDR3 loop: CASKSYYGYTF. CDR3 DNA sequence: TGTGCCAGCAAGTCGTACTATGGCTACACCTTC.

The chain is built from TRBV28 and TRBJ1-4; D is uncertain. The V end was cut by 5 bases, the J end by 0 bases, with 10 bases between. Germline CDR1 MDHEN, CDR2 SYDVKM. There are 15 residues in the CDR3. CDR3 amino acids: CASSLTLPTNEKLFF. CDR3 DNA: TGTGCCAGCAGTCTCACACTGCCAACTAATGAAAAACTGTTTTTT.

The genes are TRBV3-1 (or the pseudogene TRBV3-2) and TRBJ1-4; D unresolved. The germline CDR1 and CDR2 sequences are LGHDT and YNNKEL (reference sequence). Trimming removed 6 bases from V and 5 bases from J, with 13 bases in between. The CDR3 extends over 14 amino acids. CDR3 DNA: TGTGCCAGCAGTCTTCGCGCGGGGAATGAAAAACTGTTTTTT. Protein: CASSLRAGNEKLFF.

The chain joins TRBV4-1 to TRBJ1-1, with 11 bases fitting TRBD1. Per the germline V gene, CDR1 is MGHRA and CDR2 is YSYEKL. The CDR3 has 12 residues. V dropped 8 bases and J dropped 4; count of bases not matched to a gene: 0. In DNA, the CDR3 is TGCGCCAGCGGGACAGGGGGCACTGAAGCTTTCTTT. Protein sequence: CASGTGGTEAFF.

The genes are TRBV7-8 and TRBJ1-2, with D hard to call. Between the trimmed V and J ends, which lost 4 bases and 3 bases, there was a span of 12 bases. CDR3 size: 14 residues. The germline V gene encodes CDR1 SGHVS and CDR2 FQNEAQ. CDR3 amino acids: CASSSSVGYYGYTF. CDR3 coding DNA: TGTGCCAGCAGCTCCTCGGTGGGGTACTATGGCTACACCTTC.

This chain connects TRBV7-2 to TRBJ1-1, with D possibly being TRBD1 (6 bases). CDR1 and CDR2 (germline): SGHTA, FQGNSA. The germline V and J ends were trimmed by 4 bases and 4 bases, with 13 bases remaining between them. The CDR3 runs 14 residues. CDR3 in DNA: TGTGCCAGCAGCTCTCAGGGGTTTGGCACTGAAGCTTTCTTT. Translation gives CASSSQGFGTEAFF.

This chain uses TRBV4-3 with TRBJ2-1, with a tentative D call TRBD2 (5 bases). The CDR3 is 16 residues long. Between the trimmed V and J ends, which lost 0 bases and 9 bases, there was a span of 18 bases. Germline-derived CDR1 and CDR2 are LGHNA and YSLEER. The DNA for the CDR3 is TGCGCCAGCAGCCAAGATCGAAATCCGCGGGCGGGTGAGCAGTTCTTC. Amino acids: CASSQDRNPRAGEQFF.

In DNA, the CDR3 is TGTGCCAGCAGCCTACGACAGGGGCCAGATACGCAGTATTTT. Protein sequence: CASSLRQGPDTQYF. V usage is TRBV14 and J usage is TRBJ2-3; 8 bases match TRBD1. CDR1 and CDR2 (germline): SGHDN, FVKESK. With 4 bases clipped from V and 4 bases from J, the junction kept 4 bases outside the gene matches. The CDR3 consists of 14 residues.

The V and J genes are TRBV4-3 and TRBJ1-2; 8 bases map to TRBD1. V trimming: 1 base; J trimming: 4 bases; junction bases outside the gene matches: 11. The CDR3 runs 17 residues. Germline V gene lookup returns CDR1 LGHNA and CDR2 YSLEER. As DNA, the CDR3 is TGCGCCAGCAGCCAAGTCCAGGGGGCCTATCTAGTCTATGGCTACACCTTC. Encoded protein: CASSQVQGAYLVYGYTF.